This TCR beta chain came from a study of blood T cells in healthy people across ages. A sample-barcoded 5' primer and a J-beta primer mix were used in a second PCR of roughly 7 to 11 cycles. TCRdb reprocessed the 5' RACE reads with MiXCR, giving one entry per CDR3 protein. The sample contains roughly 1 million distinct CDR3 sequences, 20% to 25% of which appear only once. The CDR3 is 15 residues long. Trimming removed 0 bases at V and 8 bases at J, with 13 bases between. CDR1 is MNHNS, CDR2 SASEGT, per germline. This sample also appeared in a second study, on T cells of mothers and their children.

This clonotype was obtained from a girl under 10 years old in good health. The rearrangement links TRBV6-1 to TRBJ1-4; maybe TRBD1 (6 bases). Input material: blood. DNA for the CDR3: TGTGCCAGCAGTGAAGCGGGGGGGGCCGGCGAAAAACTGTTTTTT. Its protein product is CASSEAGGAGEKLFF.